This T cell receptor (beta chain) originates from a study of blood T cell repertoires in COVID-19. In the source study's methods: Amplification with reference gene primers provided the estimates of nucleated cell counts. Using immunoSEQ multiplex PCR, the repertoire was profiled, and TCRdb retains in-frame clones only, with some absent. That table furnishes V, J and clone size, whereas the DNA furnished D and trimming. The sample lists more than 70,000 clones, about nine tenths occurring once. The clonotype comes from a man over 45 with active or convalescent COVID-19. The source material was peripheral blood.

The CDR3 bases are TGTGCCAGCAGCTCGAGATTTTTTGAAGCTTTCTTT. Its translation is CASSSRFFEAFF. This chain connects TRBV7-2 to TRBJ1-1, with unresolved D. The V end lost 4 bases, the J end lost 7 bases, and 10 bases lay between the germline ends. Germline V gene data show CDR1 as SGHTA and CDR2 as FQGNSA. The CDR3 has 12 amino acids.